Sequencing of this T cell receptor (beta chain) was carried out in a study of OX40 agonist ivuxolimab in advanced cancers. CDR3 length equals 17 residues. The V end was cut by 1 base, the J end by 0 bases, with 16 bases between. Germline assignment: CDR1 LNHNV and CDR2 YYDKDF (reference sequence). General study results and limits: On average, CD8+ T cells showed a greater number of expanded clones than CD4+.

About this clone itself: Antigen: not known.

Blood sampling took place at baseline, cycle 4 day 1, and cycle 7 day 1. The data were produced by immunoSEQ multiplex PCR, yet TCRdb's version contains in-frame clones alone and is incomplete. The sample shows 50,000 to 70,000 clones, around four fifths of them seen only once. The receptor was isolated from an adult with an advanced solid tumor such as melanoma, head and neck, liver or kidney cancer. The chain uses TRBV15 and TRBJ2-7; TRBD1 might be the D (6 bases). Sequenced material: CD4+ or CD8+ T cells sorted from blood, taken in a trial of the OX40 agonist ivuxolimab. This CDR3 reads CATSRVRRGLSSYEQYF. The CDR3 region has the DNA TGTGCCACCAGCAGAGTCCGCAGGGGCTTATCCTCCTACGAGCAGTACTTC.